This is a list of T cell receptor beta chains from one sample in a study of blood T cell repertoires in COVID-19. TCRdb keeps only in-frame clones here, not all; method: immunoSEQ multiplex PCR. The table lists 130,000 to 150,000 clones, less than 85% of them singletons. The source material was peripheral blood. The source is a human donor in a cohort sampled during active COVID-19. Each CDR3 is given with its conserved first and last residue. A D gene is named only where the DNA matches it firmly. Some rows mark clone size as missing; the rest say once, few, many or name a class of expanded clone.

v_call	d_call	j_call	cdr3_length	clone_size	cdr3_nt	cdr3_aa
TRBV5-8	.	TRBJ2-5	14	.	TGTGCCAGCAGCTTGGGACTTGGTGCTGAGACCCAGTACTTC	CASSLGLGAETQYF
TRBV14	TRBD2	TRBJ2-1	15	.	TGTGCCAGCAGCCAACGTAGCGGGGTTAGAGATGAGCAGTTCTTC	CASSQRSGVRDEQFF
TRBV11-2	TRBD1	TRBJ1-6	15	.	TGTGCCAGCAGCGTGACAGGGCCGGAGAATTCACCCCTCCACTTT	CASSVTGPENSPLHF
TRBV7-2	TRBD1	TRBJ1-1	16	.	TGTGCCAGCAGCTTAGTTCTAGGGACAGGGAACACTGAAGCTTTCTTT	CASSLVLGTGNTEAFF
TRBV11-2	TRBD2	TRBJ2-3	18	.	TGTGCCAGCAGCTTAGATCCCCCCGGAGCGGGAGGCACAGATACGCAGTATTTT	CASSLDPPGAGGTDTQYF
TRBV7-3	TRBD2	TRBJ2-3	16	.	TGTGCCAGCAGCTTGGGCGGGGGAGCGGGGGTAGATACGCAGTATTTT	CASSLGGGAGVDTQYF
TRBV19	.	TRBJ2-3	14	once	TGTGCCAGTAATAGAAGAGCTAGCACAGATACGCAGTATTTT	CASNRRASTDTQYF
TRBV10-3	TRBD1	TRBJ1-1	15	.	TGTGCCATCAGGGGGGACAGTAGGGGTAACACTGAAGCTTTCTTT	CAIRGDSRGNTEAFF
TRBV5-5	TRBD1	TRBJ1-2	16	few	TGTGCCAGCAGCTTGCGAGGGGGCAGGGAAAGGACCCGCTACACCTTC	CASSLRGGRERTRYTF
TRBV14	.	TRBJ1-4	12	.	TGTGCCAGCAGCCAAGGGTTTGGAGAACTGTTTTTT	CASSQGFGELFF
TRBV2	TRBD1	TRBJ2-5	16	.	TGTGCCAGCAGGTCTTACCGACAGGGGGCGAGGGAGACCCAGTACTTC	CASRSYRQGARETQYF